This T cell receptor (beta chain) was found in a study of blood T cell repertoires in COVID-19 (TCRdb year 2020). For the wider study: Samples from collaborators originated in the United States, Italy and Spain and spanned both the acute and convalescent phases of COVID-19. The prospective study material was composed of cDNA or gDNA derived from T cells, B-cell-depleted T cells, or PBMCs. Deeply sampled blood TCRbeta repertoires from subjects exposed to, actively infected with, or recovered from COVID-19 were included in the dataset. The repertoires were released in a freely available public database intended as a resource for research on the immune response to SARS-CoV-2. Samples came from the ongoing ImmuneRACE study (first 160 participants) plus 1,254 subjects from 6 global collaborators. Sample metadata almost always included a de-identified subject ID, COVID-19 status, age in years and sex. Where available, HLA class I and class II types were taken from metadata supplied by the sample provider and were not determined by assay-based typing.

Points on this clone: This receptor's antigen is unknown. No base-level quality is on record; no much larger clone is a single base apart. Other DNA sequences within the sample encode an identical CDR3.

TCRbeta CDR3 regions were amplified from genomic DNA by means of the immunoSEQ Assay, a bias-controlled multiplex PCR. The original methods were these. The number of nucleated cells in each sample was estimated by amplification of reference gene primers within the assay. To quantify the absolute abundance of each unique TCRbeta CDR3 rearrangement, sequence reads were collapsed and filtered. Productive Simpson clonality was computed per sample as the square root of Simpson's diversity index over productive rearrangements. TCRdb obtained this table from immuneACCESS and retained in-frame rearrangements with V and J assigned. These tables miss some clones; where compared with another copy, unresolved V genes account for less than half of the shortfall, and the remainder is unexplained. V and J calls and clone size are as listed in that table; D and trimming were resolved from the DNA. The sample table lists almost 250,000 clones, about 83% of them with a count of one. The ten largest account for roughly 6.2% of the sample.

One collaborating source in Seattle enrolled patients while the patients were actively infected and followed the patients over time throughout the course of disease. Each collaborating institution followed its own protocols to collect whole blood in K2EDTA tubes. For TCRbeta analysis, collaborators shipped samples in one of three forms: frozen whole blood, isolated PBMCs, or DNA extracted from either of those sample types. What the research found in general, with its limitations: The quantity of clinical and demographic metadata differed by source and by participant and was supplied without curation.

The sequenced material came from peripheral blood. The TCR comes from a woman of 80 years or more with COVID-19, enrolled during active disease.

The CDR3 region: CASSPEQETQYF. The bases read TGTGCCAGCTCACCGGAGCAGGAGACCCAGTACTTC. Recombination joined TRBV18 with TRBJ2-5; the D gene cannot be named for sure. The CDR3 sequence holds 12 residues, the cysteine and phenylalanine included. CDR3 DNA is the only sequence kept; it has 36 bases, read in frame from the first base. Sequences KGHSH (CDR1) and LQKENI (CDR2) are obtained from the germline V gene. V is shortened by 3 bases, J by 5 bases, and the region joining them spans 7 bases.